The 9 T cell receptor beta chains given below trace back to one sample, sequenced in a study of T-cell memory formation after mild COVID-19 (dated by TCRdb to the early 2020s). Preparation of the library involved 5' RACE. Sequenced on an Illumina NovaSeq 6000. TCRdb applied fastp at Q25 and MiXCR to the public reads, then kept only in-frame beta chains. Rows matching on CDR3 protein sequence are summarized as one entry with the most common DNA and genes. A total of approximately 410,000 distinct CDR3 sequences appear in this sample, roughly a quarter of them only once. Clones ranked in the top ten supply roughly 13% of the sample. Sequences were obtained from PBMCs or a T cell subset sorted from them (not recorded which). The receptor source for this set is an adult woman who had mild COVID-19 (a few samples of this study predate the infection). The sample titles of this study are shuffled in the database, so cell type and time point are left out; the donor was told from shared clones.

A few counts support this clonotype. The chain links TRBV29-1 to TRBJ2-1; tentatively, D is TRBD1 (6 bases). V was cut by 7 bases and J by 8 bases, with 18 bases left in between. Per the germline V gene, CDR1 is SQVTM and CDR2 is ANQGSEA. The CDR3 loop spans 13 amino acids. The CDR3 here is CSGEQGLNDEQFF. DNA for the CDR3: TGCAGCGGCGAACAGGGTTTGAACGATGAGCAGTTCTTC.

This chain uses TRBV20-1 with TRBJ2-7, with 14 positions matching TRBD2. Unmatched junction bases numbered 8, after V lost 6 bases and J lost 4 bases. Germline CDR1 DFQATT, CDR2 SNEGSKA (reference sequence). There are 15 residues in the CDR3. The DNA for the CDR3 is TGCAGTGCCGGGACTAGCGGGAGATTTTGGTACGAGCAGTACTTC. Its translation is CSAGTSGRFWYEQYF.

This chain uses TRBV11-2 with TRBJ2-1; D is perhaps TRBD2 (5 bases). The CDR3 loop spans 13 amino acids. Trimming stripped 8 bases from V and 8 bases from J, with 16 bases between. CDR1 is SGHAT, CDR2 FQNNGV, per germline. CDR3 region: CASFSVEFDEQFF. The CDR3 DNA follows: TGTGCCAGCTTTAGCGTTGAATTCGATGAGCAGTTCTTC.

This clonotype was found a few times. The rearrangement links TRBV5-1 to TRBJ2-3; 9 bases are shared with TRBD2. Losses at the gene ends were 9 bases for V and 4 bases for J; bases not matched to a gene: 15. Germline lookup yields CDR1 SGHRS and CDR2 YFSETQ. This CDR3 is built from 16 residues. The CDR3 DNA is TGCGCCACCGCACCCGCGCCTTGGACTAGCGCAGATACGCAGTATTTT. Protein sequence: CATAPAPWTSADTQYF.

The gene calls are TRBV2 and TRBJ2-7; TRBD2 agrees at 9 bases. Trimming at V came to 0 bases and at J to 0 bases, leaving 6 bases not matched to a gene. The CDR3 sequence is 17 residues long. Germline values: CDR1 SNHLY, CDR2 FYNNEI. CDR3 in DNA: TGTGCCAGCAGTGAAGCGCACCCTAGCGGGGTCTCCTACGAGCAGTACTTC. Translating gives CASSEAHPSGVSYEQYF.

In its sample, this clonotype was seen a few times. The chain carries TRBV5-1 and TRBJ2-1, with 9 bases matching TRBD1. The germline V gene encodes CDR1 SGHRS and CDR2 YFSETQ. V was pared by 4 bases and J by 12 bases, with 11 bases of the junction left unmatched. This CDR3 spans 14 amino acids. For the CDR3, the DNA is TGCGCCAGCAGCAAAGAACAGGGGGCGCAAGGGCAGTTCTTC. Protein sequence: CASSKEQGAQGQFF.

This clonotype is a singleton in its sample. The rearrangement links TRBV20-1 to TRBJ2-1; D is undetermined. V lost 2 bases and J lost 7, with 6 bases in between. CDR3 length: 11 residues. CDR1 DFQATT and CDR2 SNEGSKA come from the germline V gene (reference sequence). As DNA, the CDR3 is TGCAGTGCTAGACCGGAGAATGAGCAGTTCTTC. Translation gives CSARPENEQFF.

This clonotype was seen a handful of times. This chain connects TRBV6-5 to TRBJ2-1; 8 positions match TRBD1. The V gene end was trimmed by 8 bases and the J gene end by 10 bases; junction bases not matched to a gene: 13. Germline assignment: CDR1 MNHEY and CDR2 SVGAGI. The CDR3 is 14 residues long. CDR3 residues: CASGDGQGVGEQFF. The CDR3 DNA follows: TGTGCCAGCGGGGATGGACAGGGAGTTGGGGAGCAGTTCTTC.

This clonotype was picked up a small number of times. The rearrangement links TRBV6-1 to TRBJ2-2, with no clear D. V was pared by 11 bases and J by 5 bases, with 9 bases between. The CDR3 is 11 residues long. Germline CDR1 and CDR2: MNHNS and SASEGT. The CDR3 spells CAGVRTGELFF. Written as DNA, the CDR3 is TGTGCCGGCGTGCGGACCGGGGAGCTGTTTTTT.